This TCR beta chain was found in a study of CD8+ T cells in alopecia areata. Study observations and caveats: Sequences from scalp samples also cover resident alphabeta T cells of normal skin. Relative to normal scalp, lesional scalp, especially alopecia totalis/universalis, showed higher clonality.

This CDR3 is built from 15 residues. Germline V gene data show CDR1 as SGHTA and CDR2 as FQGNSA. Following extraction, RNA underwent reverse transcription to cDNA, which served as the sequencing template. Clones were sequenced by immunoSEQ multiplex PCR, and TCRdb holds only the in-frame ones, with some missing. Of some 9,800 clones in the sample, 67% are singletons; the top ten hold around 15%. Comment on this clone: Its antigen remains unknown.

The study team obtained lesional scalp punch biopsies and peripheral blood from alopecia areata patients. Sequenced: skin. The TCR was taken from a human donor with alopecia areata. The chain has TRBV7-2 and TRBJ2-5, with 10 bases matching TRBD2. The end of the DNA fits TRBJ2-7 better, so the J call may be wrong. The CDR3: CASSSLAGVAYEQYF. As DNA, the CDR3 is TGTGCCAGCAGCTCCCTAGCGGGAGTCGCCTACGAGCAGTACTTC.